The entry that follows covers one T cell receptor (beta chain) sequence. The target antigen is unknown. V lost 4 bases and J lost 3; bases outside the gene matches: 5. The CDR3 covers 15 residues. CDR1 and CDR2 from the germline V gene are MNHNS and SASEGT. Preparation of the TCRbeta library involved a method that used unique molecular identifiers. Each CDR3 protein gets one entry after TCRdb re-called the PCR reads with MiXCR. The profile covers approximately 350,000 distinct CDR3 sequences, with around 15% appearing a single time and about 41% taken by the ten largest. The sample originates from a study of T-cell reconstitution after alpha-beta-depleted transplantation in children. Whole-study results and caveats: Several hundred expanded graft clones reportedly gave rise to the alpha-beta T cells present about two months after transplant.

The input for sequencing was PBMCs, mostly from graft donor cells, taken 360 days after TCRalphabeta/CD19-depleted stem cell transplant. This receptor was identified in a male patient aged 2-10 years who had a stem cell transplant for acute lymphoblastic leukemia, so the T cells may come from the graft donor. V usage is TRBV6-1 and J usage is TRBJ2-1; 8 positions match TRBD2. The CDR3 sequence is CASSGLATRYNEQFF. In nucleotides, the CDR3 is TGTGCCAGCAGTGGACTAGCGACCCGCTACAATGAGCAGTTCTTC.